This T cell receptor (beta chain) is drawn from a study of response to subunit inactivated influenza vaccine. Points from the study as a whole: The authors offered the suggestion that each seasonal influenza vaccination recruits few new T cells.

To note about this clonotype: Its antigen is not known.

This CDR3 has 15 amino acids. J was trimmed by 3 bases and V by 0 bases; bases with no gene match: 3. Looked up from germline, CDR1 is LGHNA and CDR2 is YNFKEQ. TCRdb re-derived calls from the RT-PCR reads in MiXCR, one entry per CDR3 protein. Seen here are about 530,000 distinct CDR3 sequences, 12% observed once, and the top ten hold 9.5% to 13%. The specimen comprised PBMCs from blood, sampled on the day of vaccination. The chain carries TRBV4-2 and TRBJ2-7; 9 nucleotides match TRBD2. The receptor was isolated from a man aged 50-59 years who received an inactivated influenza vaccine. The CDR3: CASSQELAGDYEQYF. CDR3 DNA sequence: TGTGCCAGCAGCCAAGAGTTAGCGGGGGACTACGAGCAGTACTTC.